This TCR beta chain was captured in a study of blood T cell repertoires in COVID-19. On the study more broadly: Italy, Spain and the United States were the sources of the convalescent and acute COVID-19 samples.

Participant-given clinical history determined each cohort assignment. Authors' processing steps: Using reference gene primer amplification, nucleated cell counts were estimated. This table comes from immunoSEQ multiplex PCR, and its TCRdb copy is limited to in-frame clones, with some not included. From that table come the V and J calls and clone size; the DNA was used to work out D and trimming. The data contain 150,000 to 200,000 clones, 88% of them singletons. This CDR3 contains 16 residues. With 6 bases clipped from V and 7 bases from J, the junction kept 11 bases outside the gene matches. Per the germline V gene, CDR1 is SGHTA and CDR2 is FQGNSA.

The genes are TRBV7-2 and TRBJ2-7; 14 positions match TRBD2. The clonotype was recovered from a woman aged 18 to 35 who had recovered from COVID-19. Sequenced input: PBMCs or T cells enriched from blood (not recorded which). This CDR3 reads CASRLDPGLAGEEQYF. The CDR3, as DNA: TGTGCCAGCAGGCTTGACCCGGGACTAGCGGGAGAAGAGCAGTACTTC.